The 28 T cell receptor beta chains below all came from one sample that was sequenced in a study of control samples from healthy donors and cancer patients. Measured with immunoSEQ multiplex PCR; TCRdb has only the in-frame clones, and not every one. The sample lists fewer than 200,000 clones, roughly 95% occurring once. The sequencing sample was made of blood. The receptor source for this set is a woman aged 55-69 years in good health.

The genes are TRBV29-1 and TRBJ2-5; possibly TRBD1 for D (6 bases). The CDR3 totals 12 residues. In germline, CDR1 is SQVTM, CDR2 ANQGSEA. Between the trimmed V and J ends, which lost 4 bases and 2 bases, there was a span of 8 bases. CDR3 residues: CSVVRGQETQYF. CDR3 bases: TGCAGCGTTGTAAGGGGGCAAGAGACCCAGTACTTC.

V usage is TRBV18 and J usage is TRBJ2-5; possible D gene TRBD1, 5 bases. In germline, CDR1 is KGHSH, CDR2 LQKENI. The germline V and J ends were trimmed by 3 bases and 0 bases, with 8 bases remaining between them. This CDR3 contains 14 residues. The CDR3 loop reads CASSPSGYQETQYF. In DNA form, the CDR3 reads TGTGCCAGCTCACCCTCAGGGTACCAAGAGACCCAGTACTTC.

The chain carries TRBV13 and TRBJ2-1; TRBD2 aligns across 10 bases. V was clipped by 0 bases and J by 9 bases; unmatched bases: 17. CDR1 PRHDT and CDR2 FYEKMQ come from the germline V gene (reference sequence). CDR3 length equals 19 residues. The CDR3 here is CASSLGFISGGADHGEQFF. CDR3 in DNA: TGTGCCAGCAGCTTAGGCTTTATAAGCGGGGGGGCCGATCACGGTGAGCAGTTCTTC.

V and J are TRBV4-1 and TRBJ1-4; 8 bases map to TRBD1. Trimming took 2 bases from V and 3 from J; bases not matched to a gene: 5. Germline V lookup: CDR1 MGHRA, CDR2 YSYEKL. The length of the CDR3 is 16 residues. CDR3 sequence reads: CASSQPYRGSNEKLFF. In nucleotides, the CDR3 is TGCGCCAGCAGCCAACCCTACAGGGGGTCTAATGAAAAACTGTTTTTT.

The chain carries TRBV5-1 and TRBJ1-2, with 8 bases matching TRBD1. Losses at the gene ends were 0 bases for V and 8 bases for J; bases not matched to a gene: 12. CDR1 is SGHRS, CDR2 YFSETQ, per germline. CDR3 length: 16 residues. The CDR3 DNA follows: TGCGCCAGCAGCTTGGCCCTCTTGACAGGGGCGGGCGGCTACACCTTC. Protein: CASSLALLTGAGGYTF.

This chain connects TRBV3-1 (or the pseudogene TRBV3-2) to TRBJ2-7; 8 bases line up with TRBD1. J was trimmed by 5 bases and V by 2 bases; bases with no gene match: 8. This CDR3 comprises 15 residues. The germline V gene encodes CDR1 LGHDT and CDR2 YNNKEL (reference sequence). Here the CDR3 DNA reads TGTGCCAGCAGCCAATCAGCCGGGACAGGAAACGAGCAGTACTTC. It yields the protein CASSQSAGTGNEQYF.

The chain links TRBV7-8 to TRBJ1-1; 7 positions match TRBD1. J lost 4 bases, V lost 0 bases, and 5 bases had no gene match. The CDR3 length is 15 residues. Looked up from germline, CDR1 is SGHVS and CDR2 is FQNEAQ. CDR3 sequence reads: CASSLAEGAGTEAFF. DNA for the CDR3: TGTGCCAGCAGCTTAGCGGAGGGGGCTGGCACTGAAGCTTTCTTT.

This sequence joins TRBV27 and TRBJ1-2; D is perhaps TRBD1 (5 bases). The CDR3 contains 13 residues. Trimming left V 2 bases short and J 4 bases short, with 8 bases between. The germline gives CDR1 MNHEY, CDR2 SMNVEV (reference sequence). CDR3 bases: TGTGCCAGCAGTTTAGGGGGACGCTATGGCTACACCTTC. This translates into CASSLGGRYGYTF.

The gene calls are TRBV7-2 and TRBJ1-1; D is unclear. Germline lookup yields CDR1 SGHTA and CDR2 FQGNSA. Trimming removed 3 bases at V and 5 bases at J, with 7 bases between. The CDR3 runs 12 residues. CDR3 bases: TGTGCCAGCAGCTTCGGGAGGACTGAAGCTTTCTTT. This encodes CASSFGRTEAFF.

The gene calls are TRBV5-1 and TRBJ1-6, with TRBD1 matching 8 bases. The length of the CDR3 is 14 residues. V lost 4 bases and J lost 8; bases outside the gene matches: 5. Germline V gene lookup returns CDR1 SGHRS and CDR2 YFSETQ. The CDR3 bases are TGCGCCAGCAGCCCCGGACAGGGATATTCACCCCTCCACTTT. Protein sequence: CASSPGQGYSPLHF. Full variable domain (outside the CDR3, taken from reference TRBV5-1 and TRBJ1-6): KAGVTQTPRYLIKTRGQQVTLSCSPISGHRSVSWYQQTPGQGLQFLFEYFSETQRNKGNFPGRFSGRQFSNSRSEMNVSTLELGDSALYLCASSPGQGYSPLHFGNGTRLTVT.

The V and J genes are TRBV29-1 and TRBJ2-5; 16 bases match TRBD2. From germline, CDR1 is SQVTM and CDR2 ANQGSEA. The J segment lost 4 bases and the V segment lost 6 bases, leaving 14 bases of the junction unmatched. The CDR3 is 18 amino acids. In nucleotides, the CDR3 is TGCAGCGTCCCCGGGACTAGCGGGGGGGCATCCCAGGGAGAGACCCAGTACTTC. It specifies CSVPGTSGGASQGETQYF.

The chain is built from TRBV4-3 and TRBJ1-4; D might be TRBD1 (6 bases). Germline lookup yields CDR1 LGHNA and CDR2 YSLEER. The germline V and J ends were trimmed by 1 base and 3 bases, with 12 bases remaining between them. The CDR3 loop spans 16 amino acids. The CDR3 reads CASSQGLAGANEKLFF. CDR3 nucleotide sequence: TGCGCCAGCAGCCAAGGGCTAGCAGGGGCTAATGAAAAACTGTTTTTT.

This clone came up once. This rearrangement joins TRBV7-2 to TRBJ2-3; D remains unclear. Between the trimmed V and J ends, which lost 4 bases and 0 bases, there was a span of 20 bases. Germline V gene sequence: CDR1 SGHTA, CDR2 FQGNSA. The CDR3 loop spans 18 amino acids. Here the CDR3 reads CASSSATTSWASTDTQYF. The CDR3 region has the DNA TGTGCCAGCAGCTCGGCCACGACTTCGTGGGCGAGCACAGATACGCAGTATTTT.

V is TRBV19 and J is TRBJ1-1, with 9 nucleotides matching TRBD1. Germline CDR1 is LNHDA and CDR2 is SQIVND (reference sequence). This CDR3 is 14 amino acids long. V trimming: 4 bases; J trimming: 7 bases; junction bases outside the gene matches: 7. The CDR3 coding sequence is TGTGCCAGTAGTAACCCGGACAGGGGCATTGAAGCTTTCTTT. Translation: CASSNPDRGIEAFF.

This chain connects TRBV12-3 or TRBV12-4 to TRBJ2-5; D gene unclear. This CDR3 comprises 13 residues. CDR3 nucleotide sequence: TGTGCTACTGCTACCGGAACTCAAGAGACCCAGTACTTC. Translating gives CATATGTQETQYF.

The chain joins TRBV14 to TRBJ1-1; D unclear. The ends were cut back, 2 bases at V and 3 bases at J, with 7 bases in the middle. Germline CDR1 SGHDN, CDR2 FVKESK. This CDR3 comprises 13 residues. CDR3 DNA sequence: TGTGCCAGCAGCCAAAACACAGACACTGAAGCTTTCTTT. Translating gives CASSQNTDTEAFF.

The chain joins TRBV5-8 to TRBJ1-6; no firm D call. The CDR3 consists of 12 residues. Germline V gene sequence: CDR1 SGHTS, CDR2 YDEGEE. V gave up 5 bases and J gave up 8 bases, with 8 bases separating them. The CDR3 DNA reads TGTGCCAGCAGGAGTCCGTATTCACCCCTCCACTTT. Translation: CASRSPYSPLHF.

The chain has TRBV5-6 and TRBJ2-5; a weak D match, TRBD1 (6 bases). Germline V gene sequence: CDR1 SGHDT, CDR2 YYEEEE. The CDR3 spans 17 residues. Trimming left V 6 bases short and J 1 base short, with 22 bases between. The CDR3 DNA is TGTGCCAGCATCAGGACCGGACTCAGGACAGCCCAAGAGACCCAGTACTTC. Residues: CASIRTGLRTAQETQYF.

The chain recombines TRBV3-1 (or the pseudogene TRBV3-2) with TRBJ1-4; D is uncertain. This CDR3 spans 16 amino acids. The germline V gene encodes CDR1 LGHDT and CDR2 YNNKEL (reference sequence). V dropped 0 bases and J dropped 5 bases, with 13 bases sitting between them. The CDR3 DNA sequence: TGTGCCAGCAGCCAAGATCCGGATGTGGGCAATGAAAAACTGTTTTTT. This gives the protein CASSQDPDVGNEKLFF.

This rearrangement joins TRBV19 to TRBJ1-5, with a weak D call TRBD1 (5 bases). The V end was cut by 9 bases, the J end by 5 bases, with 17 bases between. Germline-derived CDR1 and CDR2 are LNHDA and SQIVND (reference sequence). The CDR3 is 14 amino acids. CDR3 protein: CASLPGTYDQPQHF. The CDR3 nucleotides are TGTGCCAGCCTTCCCGGGACCTACGATCAGCCCCAGCATTTT.

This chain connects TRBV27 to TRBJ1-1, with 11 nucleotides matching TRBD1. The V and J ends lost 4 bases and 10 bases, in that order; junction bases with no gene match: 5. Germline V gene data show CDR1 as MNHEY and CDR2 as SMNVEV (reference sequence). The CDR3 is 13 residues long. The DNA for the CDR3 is TGTGCCAGCAGTTCGGACAGGGGGCGAAGAGCTTTCTTT. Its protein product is CASSSDRGRRAFF.

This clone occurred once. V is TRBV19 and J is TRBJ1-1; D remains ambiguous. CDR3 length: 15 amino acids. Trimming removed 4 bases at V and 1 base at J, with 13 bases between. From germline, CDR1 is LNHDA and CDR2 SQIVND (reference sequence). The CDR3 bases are TGTGCCAGTAGTAGCCGTGGGCGGGGGAACACTGAAGCTTTCTTT. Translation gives CASSSRGRGNTEAFF.

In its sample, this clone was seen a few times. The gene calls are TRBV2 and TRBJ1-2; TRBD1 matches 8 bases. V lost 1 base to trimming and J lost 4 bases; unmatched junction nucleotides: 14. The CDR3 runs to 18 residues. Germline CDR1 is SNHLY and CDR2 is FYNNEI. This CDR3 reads CASSEGQTGAHLVYGYTF. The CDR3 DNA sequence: TGTGCCAGCAGTGAAGGCCAGACAGGGGCCCATCTAGTCTATGGCTACACCTTC.

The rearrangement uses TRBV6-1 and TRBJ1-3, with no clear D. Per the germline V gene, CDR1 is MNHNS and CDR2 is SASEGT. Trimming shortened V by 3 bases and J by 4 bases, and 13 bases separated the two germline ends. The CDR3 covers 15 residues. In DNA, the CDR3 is TGTGCCAGCAGTGATAATGTGGGCCGAGGAAACACCATATATTTT. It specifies CASSDNVGRGNTIYF.

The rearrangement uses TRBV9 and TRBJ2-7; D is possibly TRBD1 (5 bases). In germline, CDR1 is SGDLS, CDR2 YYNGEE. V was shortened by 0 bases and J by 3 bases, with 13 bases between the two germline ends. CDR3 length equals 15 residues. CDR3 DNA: TGTGCCAGCAGCGTAGGCGATGGGGCAGACTACGAGCAGTACTTC. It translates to CASSVGDGADYEQYF.

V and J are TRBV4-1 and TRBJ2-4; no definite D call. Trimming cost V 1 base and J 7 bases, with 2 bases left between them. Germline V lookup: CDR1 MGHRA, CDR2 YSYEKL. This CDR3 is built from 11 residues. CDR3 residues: CASSQVNIQYF. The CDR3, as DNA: TGCGCCAGCAGCCAAGTGAACATTCAGTACTTC.

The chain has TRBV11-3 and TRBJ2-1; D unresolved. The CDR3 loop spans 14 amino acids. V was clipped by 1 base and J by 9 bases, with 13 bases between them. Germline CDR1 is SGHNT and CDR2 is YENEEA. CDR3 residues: CASSLAPLPAEQFF. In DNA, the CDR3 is TGTGCCAGCAGCTTAGCCCCACTTCCGGCTGAGCAGTTCTTC.

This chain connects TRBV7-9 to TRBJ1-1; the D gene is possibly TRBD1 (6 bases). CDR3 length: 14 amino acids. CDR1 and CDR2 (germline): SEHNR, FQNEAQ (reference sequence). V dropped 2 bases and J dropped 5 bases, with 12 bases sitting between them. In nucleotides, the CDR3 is TGTGCCAGCAGCTTAAACAGGGATGGGACTGAAGCTTTCTTT. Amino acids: CASSLNRDGTEAFF.